This T cell receptor beta chain was recovered during a study of OX40 agonist ivuxolimab in advanced cancers. Study details: Patients receiving dose escalation had hepatocellular carcinoma, melanoma, renal cell or head and neck cancer.

There are 15 residues in the CDR3. CDR1 is MNHEY and CDR2 is SMNVEV in the germline V gene (reference sequence). V gave up 2 bases and J gave up 7 bases; unmatched junction bases: 4. Using immunoSEQ multiplex PCR, the repertoire was profiled, and TCRdb retains in-frame clones only, with some absent. The sample comprises 9,500 to 13,000 clones, just under 75% of which are singletons, and roughly 37% rests with the top ten. This sequence was found in an adult with an advanced solid tumor such as melanoma, head and neck, liver or kidney cancer. Sequenced here: CD4+ or CD8+ T cells sorted from blood, sampled in a trial of the OX40 agonist ivuxolimab. This chain links TRBV27 with TRBJ1-5, with 11 nucleotides matching TRBD1. CDR3 amino acids: CASSLGTGGGQPQHF. CDR3 DNA sequence: TGTGCCAGCAGTTTAGGGACAGGGGGTGGACAGCCCCAGCATTTT.